These T cell receptor beta chains were read from a single sample in a study of blood T cells in healthy people across ages. Each CDR3 protein gets one entry after TCRdb re-called the 5' RACE reads with MiXCR. The sample has 1.8 million or so distinct CDR3 sequences; 35% to 50% are singletons. The sequencing input was blood. These receptors came from a human donor in good health. Each CDR3 is given with its conserved first and last residue. A D gene is named only where the DNA matches it firmly. Clone size is stated in some rows and not others, as once, few, many or a class when expanded.

V: TRBV7-3; size: .; D: TRBD2; J: TRBJ2-1; CDR3: CASSSLAGSRNEQFF; DNA: TGTGCCAGCAGCTCACTAGCGGGGTCTCGGAATGAGCAGTTCTTC
V: TRBV29-1; size: once; D: .; J: TRBJ2-4; CDR3: CSVSEGRHEQYF; DNA: TGCAGCGTTTCTGAAGGGCGCCATGAGCAGTACTTC
V: TRBV9; size: few; D: TRBD1; J: TRBJ2-1; CDR3: CASSVGPGGQYEQFF; DNA: TGTGCCAGCAGCGTAGGGCCAGGGGGCCAATATGAGCAGTTCTTC
V: TRBV27; size: .; D: .; J: TRBJ1-1; CDR3: CASSHREGTEAFF; DNA: TGTGCCAGCAGTCACAGGGAGGGGACTGAAGCTTTCTTT
V: TRBV7-6; size: few; D: .; J: TRBJ2-1; CDR3: CASSFKVEDTEQFF; DNA: TGTGCCAGCAGCTTTAAAGTGGAGGACACCGAGCAGTTCTTC
V: TRBV30; size: few; D: .; J: TRBJ2-7; CDR3: CAWSVLGFGEQYF; DNA: TGTGCCTGGAGTGTACTGGGGTTTGGGGAGCAGTACTTC
V: TRBV7-2; size: .; D: .; J: TRBJ2-4; CDR3: CASSLYSDVGIQYF; DNA: TGTGCCAGCAGCTTATACAGCGATGTAGGCATTCAGTACTTC
V: TRBV20-1; size: few; D: TRBD1; J: TRBJ1-2; CDR3: CSADRGLDYGYTF; DNA: TGCAGTGCTGACAGGGGGCTTGACTATGGCTACACCTTC
V: TRBV28; size: few; D: TRBD1; J: TRBJ2-7; CDR3: CASSLTGNVYEQYF; DNA: TGTGCCAGCAGCCTGACAGGGAATGTTTACGAGCAGTACTTC
V: TRBV28; size: few; D: TRBD1; J: TRBJ1-2; CDR3: CASSPGTGINYGYTF; DNA: TGTGCCAGCAGCCCAGGGACAGGTATTAACTATGGCTACACCTTC
V: TRBV10-3; size: .; D: TRBD2; J: TRBJ2-5; CDR3: CAISETSGQETQYF; DNA: TGTGCCATCAGTGAAACTAGCGGGCAAGAGACCCAGTACTTC
V: TRBV12-3/TRBV12-4; size: once; D: .; J: TRBJ2-3; CDR3: CASSFTPADTQYF; DNA: TGTGCCAGCAGTTTCACCCCTGCAGATACGCAGTATTTT
V: TRBV4-2; size: .; D: .; J: TRBJ2-6; CDR3: CASSQDPGSGANVPTF; DNA: TGTGCCAGCAGCCAAGATCCCGGATCGGGGGCCAACGTCCCGACTTTC
V: TRBV12-3/TRBV12-4; size: few; D: .; J: TRBJ1-2; CDR3: CASSSRDGLGGYGYTF; DNA: TGTGCCAGCAGTTCCCGGGACGGTCTCGGGGGGTATGGCTACACCTTC
V: TRBV4-1; size: few; D: .; J: TRBJ1-1; CDR3: CASSQDRRGFNTEAFF; DNA: TGCGCCAGCAGCCAAGATAGGAGGGGGTTTAACACTGAAGCTTTCTTT
V: TRBV10-3; size: few; D: TRBD1; J: TRBJ1-5; CDR3: CATHWTGSNQPQHF; DNA: TGTGCCACGCACTGGACAGGGAGCAATCAGCCCCAGCATTTT
V: TRBV3-1; size: .; D: .; J: TRBJ2-6; CDR3: CASSQDKGGAGANVLTF; DNA: TGTGCCAGCAGCCAAGATAAGGGGGGCGCTGGGGCCAACGTCCTGACTTTC
V: TRBV6-5; size: .; D: .; J: TRBJ2-1; CDR3: CASSPERPSSYNEQFF; DNA: TGTGCCAGCAGTCCCGAACGTCCGAGCTCCTACAATGAGCAGTTCTTC
V: TRBV7-2; size: few; D: .; J: TRBJ1-6; CDR3: CASSSGVGFNSPLHF; DNA: TGTGCCAGCAGCTCGGGGGTGGGATTTAATTCACCCCTCCACTTT
V: TRBV16; size: .; D: .; J: TRBJ1-4; CDR3: CASSLASPEQLFF; DNA: TGTGCCAGCAGCTTAGCGAGTCCGGAGCAACTGTTTTTT
V: TRBV2; size: .; D: .; J: TRBJ2-1; CDR3: CASSSDPDNEQFF; DNA: TGTGCCAGCAGTTCGGACCCAGACAATGAGCAGTTCTTC
V: TRBV5-1; size: few; D: TRBD1; J: TRBJ2-7; CDR3: CASSVTGAADEQYF; DNA: TGCGCCAGCAGCGTGACAGGGGCAGCTGACGAGCAGTACTTC
V: TRBV12-3/TRBV12-4; size: .; D: TRBD1; J: TRBJ2-2; CDR3: CASSAAGTGGVSFGELFF; DNA: TGTGCCAGCAGTGCAGCCGGGACAGGGGGGGTATCGTTCGGGGAGCTGTTTTTT
V: TRBV7-9; size: few; D: .; J: TRBJ2-7; CDR3: CASSLDGGEYEQYF; DNA: TGTGCCAGCAGCTTAGACGGGGGCGAATACGAGCAGTACTTC
V: TRBV20-1; size: once; D: .; J: TRBJ1-1; CDR3: CSARSGIGFMNTEAFF; DNA: TGCAGTGCTAGATCCGGGATAGGCTTCATGAACACTGAAGCTTTCTTT
V: TRBV2; size: .; D: TRBD2; J: TRBJ2-2; CDR3: CASPQSGGKTGELFF; DNA: TGTGCCAGTCCCCAGAGCGGGGGGAAAACCGGGGAGCTGTTTTTT
V: TRBV3-1; size: .; D: TRBD1; J: TRBJ1-2; CDR3: CASSPQHTGGTYGYTF; DNA: TGTGCCAGCAGCCCCCAACACACAGGGGGCACCTATGGCTACACCTTC
V: TRBV7-2; size: once; D: .; J: TRBJ2-3; CDR3: CASSSGVKRTDTQYF; DNA: TGTGCCAGCAGCTCCGGAGTGAAGCGGACAGATACGCAGTATTTT
V: TRBV5-6; size: few; D: .; J: TRBJ2-5; CDR3: CASSLANGLGTRETQYF; DNA: TGTGCCAGCAGCTTGGCCAACGGACTGGGGACTCGGGAGACCCAGTACTTC
V: TRBV5-1; size: few; D: .; J: TRBJ1-1; CDR3: CASSQASPEAFF; DNA: TGCGCCAGCAGCCAGGCTAGTCCTGAAGCTTTCTTT
V: TRBV27; size: few; D: .; J: TRBJ2-3; CDR3: CASSLSTGALTDTQYF; DNA: TGTGCCAGCAGTTTATCGACTGGGGCACTCACAGATACGCAGTATTTT
V: TRBV4-1; size: .; D: .; J: TRBJ2-7; CDR3: CASSQGITWYEQYF; DNA: TGCGCCAGCAGCCAAGGTATAACCTGGTACGAGCAGTACTTC
V: TRBV29-1; size: .; D: .; J: TRBJ2-7; CDR3: CSVGSGENYEQYF; DNA: TGCAGCGTTGGTTCAGGGGAAAACTACGAGCAGTACTTC
V: TRBV7-3; size: few; D: TRBD1; J: TRBJ2-7; CDR3: CASSSGQGGVYEQYF; DNA: TGTGCCAGCAGCTCAGGACAGGGGGGAGTCTACGAGCAGTACTTC
V: TRBV25-1; size: few; D: TRBD1; J: TRBJ1-2; CDR3: CASGQELDYGYTF; DNA: TGTGCCAGCGGACAGGAATTGGACTATGGCTACACCTTC
V: TRBV7-2; size: few; D: TRBD2; J: TRBJ2-5; CDR3: CASSLNPSGGAGETQYF; DNA: TGTGCCAGCAGCTTAAACCCTAGCGGGGGGGCCGGGGAGACCCAGTACTTC
V: TRBV9; size: few; D: .; J: TRBJ2-6; CDR3: CASSLPLNVLTF; DNA: TGTGCCAGCAGCCTCCCGTTGAACGTCCTGACTTTC
V: TRBV20-1; size: many; D: .; J: TRBJ2-7; CDR3: CSARTVLSYEQYF; DNA: TGCAGTGCTAGGACAGTCCTCTCCTACGAGCAGTACTTC
V: TRBV5-1; size: once; D: TRBD1; J: TRBJ1-5; CDR3: CASSLGQGNRPQHF; DNA: TGCGCCAGCAGCTTGGGACAGGGTAATCGGCCCCAGCATTTT
V: TRBV6-2/TRBV6-3; size: few; D: .; J: TRBJ1-5; CDR3: CASSTYPPGLVSNQPQHF; DNA: TGTGCCAGCAGTACGTATCCCCCAGGACTCGTCAGCAATCAGCCCCAGCATTTT
V: TRBV7-9; size: .; D: .; J: TRBJ1-2; CDR3: CASSLSNLGYTF; DNA: TGTGCCAGCAGCTTATCTAACCTTGGCTACACCTTC
V: TRBV2; size: .; D: .; J: TRBJ2-7; CDR3: CASSEASSSYEQYF; DNA: TGTGCCAGCAGTGAAGCTTCTAGCAGCTACGAGCAGTACTTC
V: TRBV10-3; size: .; D: .; J: TRBJ2-7; CDR3: CAIRPGPSYEQYF; DNA: TGTGCCATCAGGCCGGGTCCTTCCTACGAGCAGTACTTC
V: TRBV18; size: .; D: .; J: TRBJ1-4; CDR3: CASSPPPTNEKLFF; DNA: TGTGCCAGCTCACCACCGCCAACTAATGAAAAACTGTTTTTT
V: TRBV24-1; size: few; D: TRBD1; J: TRBJ1-2; CDR3: CATSASGGTASDYGYTF; DNA: TGTGCCACCAGTGCCTCCGGGGGGACAGCCTCAGACTATGGCTACACCTTC